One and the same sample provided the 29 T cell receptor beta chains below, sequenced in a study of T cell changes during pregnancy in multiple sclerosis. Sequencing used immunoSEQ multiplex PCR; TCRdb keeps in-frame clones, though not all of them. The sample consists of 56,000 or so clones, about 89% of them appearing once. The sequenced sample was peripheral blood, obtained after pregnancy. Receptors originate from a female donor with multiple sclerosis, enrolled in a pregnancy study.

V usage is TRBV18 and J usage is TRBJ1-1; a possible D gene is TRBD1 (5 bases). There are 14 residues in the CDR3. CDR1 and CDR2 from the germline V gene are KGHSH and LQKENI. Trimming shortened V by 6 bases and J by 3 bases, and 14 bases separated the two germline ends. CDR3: CASSWAGGDTEAFF. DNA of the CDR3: TGTGCCAGCTCTTGGGCCGGGGGGGACACTGAAGCTTTCTTT. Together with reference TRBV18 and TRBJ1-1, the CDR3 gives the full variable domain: NAGVMQNPRHLVRRRGQEARLRCSPMKGHSHVYWYRQLPEEGLKFMVYLQKENIIDESGMPKERFSAEFPKEGPSILRIQQVVRGDSAAYFCASSWAGGDTEAFFGQGTRLTVV.

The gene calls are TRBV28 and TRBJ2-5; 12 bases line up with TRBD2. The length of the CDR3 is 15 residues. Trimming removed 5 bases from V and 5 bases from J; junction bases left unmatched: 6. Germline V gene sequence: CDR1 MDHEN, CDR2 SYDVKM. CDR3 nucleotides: TGTGCCAGCAGTCTAATGACTAGCGGGGGTGAGACCCAGTACTTC. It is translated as CASSLMTSGGETQYF.

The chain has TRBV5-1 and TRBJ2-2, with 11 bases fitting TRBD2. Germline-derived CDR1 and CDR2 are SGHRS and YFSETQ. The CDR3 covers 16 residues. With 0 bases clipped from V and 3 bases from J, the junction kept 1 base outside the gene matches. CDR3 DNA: TGCGCCAGCAGCTTGGATAGCGGGGGGGACACCGGGGAGCTGTTTTTT. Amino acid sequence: CASSLDSGGDTGELFF.

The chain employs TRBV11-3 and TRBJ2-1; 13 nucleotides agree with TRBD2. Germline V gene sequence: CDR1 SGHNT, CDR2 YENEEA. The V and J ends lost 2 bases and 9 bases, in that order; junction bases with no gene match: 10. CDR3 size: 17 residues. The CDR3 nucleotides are TGTGCCAGCAGCTTACCCCGAACTAGCGGGGGGGCCCCTGAGCAGTTCTTC. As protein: CASSLPRTSGGAPEQFF.

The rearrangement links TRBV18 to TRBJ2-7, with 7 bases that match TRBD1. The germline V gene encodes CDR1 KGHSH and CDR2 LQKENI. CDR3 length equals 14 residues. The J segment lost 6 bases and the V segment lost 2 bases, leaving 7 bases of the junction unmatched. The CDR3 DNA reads TGTGCCAGCTCACCAGTTAACAGGGGTTTCGAGCAGTACTTC. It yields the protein CASSPVNRGFEQYF.

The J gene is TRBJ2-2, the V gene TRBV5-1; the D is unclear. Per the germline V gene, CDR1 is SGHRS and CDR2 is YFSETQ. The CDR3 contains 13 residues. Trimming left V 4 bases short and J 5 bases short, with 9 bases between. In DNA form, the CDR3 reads TGCGCCAGCAGCCCCATAGTGACCGGGGAGCTGTTTTTT. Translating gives CASSPIVTGELFF.

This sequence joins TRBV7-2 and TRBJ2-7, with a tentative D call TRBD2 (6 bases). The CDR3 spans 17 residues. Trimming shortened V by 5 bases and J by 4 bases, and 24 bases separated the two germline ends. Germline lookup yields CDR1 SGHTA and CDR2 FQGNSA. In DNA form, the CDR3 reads TGTGCCAGCAGCCTATCCCAGATAGGGCAGGAGGGGTACGAGCAGTACTTC. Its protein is CASSLSQIGQEGYEQYF.

The CDR3 reads CASRELDRSEKLFF. The CDR3 DNA reads as TGTGCCAGTAGAGAGCTGGACAGAAGTGAAAAACTGTTTTTT. The genes are TRBV19 and TRBJ1-4; a weak D match, TRBD1 (6 bases). V gave up 6 bases and J gave up 7 bases, with 15 bases separating them. Germline V gene data show CDR1 as LNHDA and CDR2 as SQIVND (reference sequence). The CDR3 runs 14 residues.

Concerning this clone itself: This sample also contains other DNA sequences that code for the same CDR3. DNA for the CDR3: TGTGCCAGCAGCTTGACTAGCGGGGGCCAAGAGACCCAGTACTTC. This sequence encodes CASSLTSGGQETQYF. The V call is TRBV5-6, the J call TRBJ2-5; 11 positions match TRBD2. Per germline, CDR1 SGHDT and CDR2 YYEEEE. The CDR3 spans 15 residues. The J segment lost 1 base and the V segment lost 1 base, leaving 0 bases of the junction unmatched.

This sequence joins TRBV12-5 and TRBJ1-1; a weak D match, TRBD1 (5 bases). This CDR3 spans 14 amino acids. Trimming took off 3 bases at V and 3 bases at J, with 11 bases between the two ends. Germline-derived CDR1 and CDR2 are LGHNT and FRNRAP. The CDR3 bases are TGTGCTAGTGGTTTAAGGGGATCGGACACTGAAGCTTTCTTT. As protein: CASGLRGSDTEAFF.

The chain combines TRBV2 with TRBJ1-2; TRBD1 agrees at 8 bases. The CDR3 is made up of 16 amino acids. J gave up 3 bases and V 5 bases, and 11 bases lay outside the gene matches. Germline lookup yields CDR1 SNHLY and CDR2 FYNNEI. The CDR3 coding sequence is TGTGCCAGCAGTTTAACCCGCGAACAGGGGGACTATGGCTACACCTTC. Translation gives CASSLTREQGDYGYTF.

CDR3 region: CAIRPSGGEQYF. The CDR3 bases are TGTGCCATCCGGCCTAGCGGGGGTGAGCAGTACTTC. This chain connects TRBV27 to TRBJ2-7, with 10 bases fitting TRBD2. CDR1 MNHEY and CDR2 SMNVEV come from the germline V gene (reference sequence). The V gene end was trimmed by 10 bases and the J gene end by 7 bases; junction bases not matched to a gene: 7. This CDR3 spans 12 amino acids.

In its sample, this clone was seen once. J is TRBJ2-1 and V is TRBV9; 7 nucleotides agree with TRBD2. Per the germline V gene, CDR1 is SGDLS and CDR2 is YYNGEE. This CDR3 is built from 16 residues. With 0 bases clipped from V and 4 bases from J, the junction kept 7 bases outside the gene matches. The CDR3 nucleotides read TGTGCCAGCAGCGTAGGTCTAGCGGAAACTTACAATGAGCAGTTCTTC. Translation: CASSVGLAETYNEQFF.

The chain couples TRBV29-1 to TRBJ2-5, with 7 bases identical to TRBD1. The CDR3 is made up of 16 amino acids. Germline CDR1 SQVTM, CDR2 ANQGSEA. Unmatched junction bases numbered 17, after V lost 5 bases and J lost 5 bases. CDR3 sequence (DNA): TGCAGCGTTTCCGACACCGGGACAGTAAAACGGGAGACCCAGTACTTC. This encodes CSVSDTGTVKRETQYF.

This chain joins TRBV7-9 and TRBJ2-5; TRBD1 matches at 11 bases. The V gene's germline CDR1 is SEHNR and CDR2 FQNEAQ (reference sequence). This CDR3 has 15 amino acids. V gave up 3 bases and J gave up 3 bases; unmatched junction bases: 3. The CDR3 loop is CASSFWTGGEETQYF. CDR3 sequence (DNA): TGTGCCAGCAGCTTTTGGACAGGGGGCGAAGAGACCCAGTACTTC.

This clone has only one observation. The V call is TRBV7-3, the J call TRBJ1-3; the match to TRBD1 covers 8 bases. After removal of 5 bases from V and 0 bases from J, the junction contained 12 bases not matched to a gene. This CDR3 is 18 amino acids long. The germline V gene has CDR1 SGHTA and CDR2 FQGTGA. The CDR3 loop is CASSLHGTGHLSGNTIYF. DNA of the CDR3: TGTGCCAGCAGCCTCCACGGGACAGGACACCTCTCTGGAAACACCATATATTTT.

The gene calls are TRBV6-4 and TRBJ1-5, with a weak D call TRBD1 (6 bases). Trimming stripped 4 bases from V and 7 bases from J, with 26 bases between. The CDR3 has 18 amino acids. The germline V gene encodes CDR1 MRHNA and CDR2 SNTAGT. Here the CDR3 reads CASSGPAVGWGGRQPQHF. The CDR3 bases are TGTGCCAGCAGTGGCCCCGCCGTGGGCTGGGGGGGGCGCCAGCCCCAGCATTTT.

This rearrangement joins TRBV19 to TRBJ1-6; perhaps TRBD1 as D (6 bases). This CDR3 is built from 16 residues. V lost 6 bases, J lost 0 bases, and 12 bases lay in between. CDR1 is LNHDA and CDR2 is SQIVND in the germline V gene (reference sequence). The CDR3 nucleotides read TGTGCCAGTAGGGACAGTTTGAGCTCCTATAATTCACCCCTCCACTTT. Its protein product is CASRDSLSSYNSPLHF. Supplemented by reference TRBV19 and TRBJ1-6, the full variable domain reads DGGITQSPKYLFRKEGQNVTLSCEQNLNHDAMYWYRQDPGQGLRLIYYSQIVNDFQKGDIAEGYSVSREKKESFPLTVTSAQKNPTAFYLCASRDSLSSYNSPLHFGNGTRLTVT.

In DNA, the CDR3 is TGTGCCAGCAGCTTGATTTGGATAAGGAGGACTGAAGCTTTCTTT. Translated, it gives CASSLIWIRRTEAFF. The chain has TRBV5-8 and TRBJ1-1; D is unclear. CDR3 length: 15 amino acids. Germline CDR1 and CDR2: SGHTS and YDEGEE. The V gene lost 1 base and the J gene lost 5 bases, with 15 bases spanning the gap.

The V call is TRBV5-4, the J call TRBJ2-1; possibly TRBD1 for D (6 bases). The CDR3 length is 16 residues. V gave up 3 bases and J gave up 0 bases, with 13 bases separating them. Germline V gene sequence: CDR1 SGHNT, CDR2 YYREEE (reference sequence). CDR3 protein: CASSSLGQSSYNEQFF. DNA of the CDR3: TGTGCCAGCAGCTCCCTTGGACAGAGCTCCTACAATGAGCAGTTCTTC.

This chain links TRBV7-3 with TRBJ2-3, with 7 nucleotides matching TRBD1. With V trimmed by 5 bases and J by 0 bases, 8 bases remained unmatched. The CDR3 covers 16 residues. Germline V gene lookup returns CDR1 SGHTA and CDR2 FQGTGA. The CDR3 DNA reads TGTGCCAGCAGCCCTGGTGGCAGGGGGAGCACAGATACGCAGTATTTT. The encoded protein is CASSPGGRGSTDTQYF.

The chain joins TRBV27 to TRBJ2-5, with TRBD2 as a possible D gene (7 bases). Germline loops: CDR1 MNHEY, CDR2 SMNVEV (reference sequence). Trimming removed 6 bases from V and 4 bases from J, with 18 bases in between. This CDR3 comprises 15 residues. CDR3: CASRGAGATLETQYF. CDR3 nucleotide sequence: TGTGCCAGCAGGGGGGCGGGGGCGACCCTAGAGACCCAGTACTTC.

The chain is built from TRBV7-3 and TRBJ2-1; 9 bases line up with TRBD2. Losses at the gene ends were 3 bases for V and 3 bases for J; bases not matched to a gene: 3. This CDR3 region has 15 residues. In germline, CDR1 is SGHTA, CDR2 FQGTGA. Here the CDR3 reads CASSFSGGVYNEQFF. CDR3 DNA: TGTGCCAGCAGCTTTAGCGGGGGTGTCTACAATGAGCAGTTCTTC.

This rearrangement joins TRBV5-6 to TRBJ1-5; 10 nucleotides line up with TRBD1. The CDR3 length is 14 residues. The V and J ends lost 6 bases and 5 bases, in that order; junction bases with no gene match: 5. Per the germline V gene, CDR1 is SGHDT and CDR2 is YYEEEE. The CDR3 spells CASTMGQGYQPQHF. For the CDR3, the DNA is TGTGCCAGCACCATGGGACAGGGGTATCAGCCCCAGCATTTT. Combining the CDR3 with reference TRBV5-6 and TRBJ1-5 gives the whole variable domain DAGVTQSPTHLIKTRGQQVTLRCSPKSGHDTVSWYQQALGQGPQFIFQYYEEEERQRGNFPDRFSGHQFPNYSSELNVNALLLGDSALYLCASTMGQGYQPQHFGDGTRLSIL.

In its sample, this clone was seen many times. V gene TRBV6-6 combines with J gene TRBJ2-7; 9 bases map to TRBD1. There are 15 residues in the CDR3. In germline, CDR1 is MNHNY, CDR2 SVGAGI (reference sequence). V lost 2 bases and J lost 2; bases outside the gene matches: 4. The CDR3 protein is CASSYDRDRAYEQYF. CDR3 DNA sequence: TGTGCCAGCAGTTACGACCGGGACAGGGCCTACGAGCAGTACTTC.

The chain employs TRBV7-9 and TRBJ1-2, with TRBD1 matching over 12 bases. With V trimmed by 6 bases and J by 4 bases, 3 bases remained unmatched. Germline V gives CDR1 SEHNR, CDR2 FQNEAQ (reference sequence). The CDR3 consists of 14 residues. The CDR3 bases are TGTGCCAGCAGGGGGACAGGGGGCGTCTATGGCTACACCTTC. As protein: CASRGTGGVYGYTF.

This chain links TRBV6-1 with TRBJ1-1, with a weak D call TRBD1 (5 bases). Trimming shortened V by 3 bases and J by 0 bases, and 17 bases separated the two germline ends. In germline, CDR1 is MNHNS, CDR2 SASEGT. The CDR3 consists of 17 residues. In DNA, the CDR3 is TGTGCCAGCAGTGAGCGCAGGGCGGTTTGGATGAACACTGAAGCTTTCTTT. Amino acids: CASSERRAVWMNTEAFF.

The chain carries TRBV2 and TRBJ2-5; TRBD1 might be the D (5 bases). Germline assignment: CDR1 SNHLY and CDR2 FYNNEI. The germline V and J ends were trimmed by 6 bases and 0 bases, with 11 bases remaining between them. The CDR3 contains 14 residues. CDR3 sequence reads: CASSLTEYQETQYF. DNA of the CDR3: TGTGCCAGCAGCCTGACAGAGTACCAAGAGACCCAGTACTTC.

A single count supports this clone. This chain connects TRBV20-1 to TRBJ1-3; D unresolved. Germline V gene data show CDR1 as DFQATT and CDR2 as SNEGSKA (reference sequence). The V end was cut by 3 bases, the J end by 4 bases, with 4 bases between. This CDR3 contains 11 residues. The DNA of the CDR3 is TGCAGTGCTAGCTTGGGAAACACCATATATTTT. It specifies CSASLGNTIYF.